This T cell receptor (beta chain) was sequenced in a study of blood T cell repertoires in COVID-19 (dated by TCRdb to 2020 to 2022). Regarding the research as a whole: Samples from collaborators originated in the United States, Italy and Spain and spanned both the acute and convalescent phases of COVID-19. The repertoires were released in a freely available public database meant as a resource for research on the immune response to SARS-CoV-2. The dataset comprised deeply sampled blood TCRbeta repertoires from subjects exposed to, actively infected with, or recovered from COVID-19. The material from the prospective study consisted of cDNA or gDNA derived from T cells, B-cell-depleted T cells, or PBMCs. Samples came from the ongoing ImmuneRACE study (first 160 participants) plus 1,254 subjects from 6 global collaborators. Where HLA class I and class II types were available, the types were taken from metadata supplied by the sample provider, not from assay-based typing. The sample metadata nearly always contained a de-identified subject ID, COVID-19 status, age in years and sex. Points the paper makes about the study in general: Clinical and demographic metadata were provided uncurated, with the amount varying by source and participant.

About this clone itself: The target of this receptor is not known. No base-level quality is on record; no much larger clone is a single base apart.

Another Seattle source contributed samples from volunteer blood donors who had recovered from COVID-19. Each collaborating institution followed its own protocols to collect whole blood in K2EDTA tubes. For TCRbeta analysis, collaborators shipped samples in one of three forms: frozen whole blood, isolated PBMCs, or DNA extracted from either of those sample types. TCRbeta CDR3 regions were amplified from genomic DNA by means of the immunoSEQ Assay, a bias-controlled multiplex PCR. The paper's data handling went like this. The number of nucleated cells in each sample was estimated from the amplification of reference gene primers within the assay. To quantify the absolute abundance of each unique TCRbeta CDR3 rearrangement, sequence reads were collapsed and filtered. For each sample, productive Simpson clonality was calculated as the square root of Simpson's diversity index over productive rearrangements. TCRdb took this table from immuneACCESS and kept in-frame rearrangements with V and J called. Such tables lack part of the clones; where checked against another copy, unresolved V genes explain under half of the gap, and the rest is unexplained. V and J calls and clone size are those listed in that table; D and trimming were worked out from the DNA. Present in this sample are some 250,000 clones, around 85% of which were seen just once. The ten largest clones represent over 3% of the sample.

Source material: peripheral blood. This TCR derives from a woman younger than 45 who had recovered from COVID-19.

The DNA sequence is TGTGCCAGCAGCTTGTATCAGCATGGGGCCGTGACGGGCACCATATATTTT. Translated, this gives CASSLYQHGAVTGTIYF. The V and J genes are TRBV5-6 and TRBJ1-3; perhaps TRBD1 is the D gene, with 5 bases matching. Including the terminal cysteine and phenylalanine, the CDR3 comprises 17 residues. Left in the record is the CDR3 DNA by itself, 51 bases read in frame from the first base. Trimming takes 1 base from V and 9 bases from J, and the germline ends sit 23 bases apart. Per the germline V gene, SGHDT is the CDR1 and YYEEEE is the CDR2.